This TCR beta chain was captured in a study of blood T cell repertoires in COVID-19. Study background: Both acute and convalescent COVID-19 samples were obtained from the United States, Italy and Spain.

Sequencing was performed with immunoSEQ multiplex PCR; in TCRdb, only in-frame clones are kept and a portion is missing. The sample holds a few hundred thousand clones, approximately 91% seen once. The germline V gene has CDR1 LNHNV and CDR2 YYDKDF (reference sequence). Losses at the gene ends were 2 bases for V and 2 bases for J; bases not matched to a gene: 6. This CDR3 comprises 16 residues. This TCR came from a woman aged 40 to 49 who had recovered from COVID-19. The rearrangement links TRBV15 to TRBJ1-5; 7 positions match TRBD1. Sequencing used peripheral blood. CDR3 DNA: TGTGCCACCAGCAGACCAACAGGGGAAGGCAATCAGCCCCAGCATTTT. This codes for CATSRPTGEGNQPQHF.